This T cell receptor (beta chain) was recorded in a study of Ad26.COV2.S vaccination and SARS-CoV-2 variants. Across the study: Each vaccinee took Ad26.COV2.S intramuscularly, once or twice 56 days apart. Study-wide results and limits: Post-vaccination spike-specific CD8+ and CD4+ T cell responses reportedly had substantial breadth. Those who received the vaccine showed greater spike-specific TCR breadth than those given placebo.

Note on this clone: Antigen: not known.

Repertoires were generated with immunoSEQ multiplex PCR, while TCRdb's copy carries only in-frame clones and drops some. This sample has roughly 700,000 clones, with more than 70% found just once. In germline, CDR1 is LNHDA, CDR2 SQIVND (reference sequence). CDR3 length: 14 amino acids. Deletions cut 2 bases from V and 1 base from J, with 8 bases between. Treatment of the sample: about 20 received Ad26.COV2.S at low or high dose, single or two shots; roughly five received placebo; per-sample allocation not given. Vaccine and placebo recipients were sampled on day 63 after the first injection. The chain employs TRBV19 and TRBJ1-1; D may be TRBD1 (5 bases). Sequencing used peripheral blood, obtained in a trial of Ad26.COV2.S vaccine versus placebo. The source of this sequence is a person between 18 and 59 years old who received the Ad26.COV2.S COVID-19 vaccine or a placebo. The CDR3: CASSIFDRNTEAFF. In DNA, the CDR3 is TGTGCCAGTAGTATATTCGACAGGAACACTGAAGCTTTCTTT. Variable domain in full (rest from reference TRBV19 and TRBJ1-1): DGGITQSPKYLFRKEGQNVTLSCEQNLNHDAMYWYRQDPGQGLRLIYYSQIVNDFQKGDIAEGYSVSREKKESFPLTVTSAQKNPTAFYLCASSIFDRNTEAFFGQGTRLTVV.